This T cell receptor (beta chain) was identified during a study of blood T cell repertoires in COVID-19. For the study at large: Some COVID-19 samples were acute and others convalescent; all came from the United States, Italy and Spain. T cells, B-cell-depleted T cells, or PBMCs supplied cDNA or gDNA.

Under the authors' procedure: Nucleated cell number was recorded as an estimate derived from reference gene primer amplification. The method was immunoSEQ multiplex PCR; TCRdb's version includes in-frame clones alone and lacks a portion of them. The V and J calls and clone size are taken from that table; D and trimming were inferred from the DNA. The sample holds approximately 55,000 clones, approximately 90% seen once. The CDR3 has 15 amino acids. The germline V gene encodes CDR1 LNHDA and CDR2 SQIVND (reference sequence). Trimming removed 3 bases from V and 0 bases from J, with 9 bases in between. The chain is built from TRBV19 and TRBJ1-5, with D uncertain. The origin of this receptor is a man in his forties with acute or convalescent COVID-19. The sample taken for sequencing was peripheral blood. The CDR3 DNA is TGTGCCAGTAGTATCCAGGTAACTAGCAATCAGCCCCAGCATTTT. Translating gives CASSIQVTSNQPQHF.